This TCR beta chain derives from a study of blood T cells in healthy people across ages. Combining a sample-barcoded 5' primer with a J-beta primer mix, a second PCR ran for about 7 to 12 cycles. TCRdb ran MiXCR on the 5' RACE reads and lists one entry per CDR3 protein. Of hundreds of thousands of distinct CDR3 sequences listed, just over 55% are singletons. Per individual sample, total RNA of at least 6 micrograms was extracted. The CDR3 runs to 14 residues. Germline assignment: CDR1 MNHEY and CDR2 SVGAGI. Trimming cost V 6 bases and J 0 bases, with 11 bases left between them. Sequencing was performed on blood. The rearrangement joins TRBV6-5 to TRBJ1-1; D unresolved. The origin of this receptor is a man aged 40-50 years in good health. The CDR3 DNA sequence: TGTGCCAGCAGCCGAACTCAGGTGAACACTGAAGCTTTCTTT. This translates into CASSRTQVNTEAFF.